The rows below give T cell receptor beta chains drawn from one sample of a study of cytomegalovirus exposure and HLA in healthy donors. Some clones are missing from TCRdb's copy, which holds only in-frame ones; the method was immunoSEQ multiplex PCR. Of about 43,000 clones in the sample, roughly 80% are singletons; the top ten hold more than 1.2%. What was sequenced was PBMCs. Receptors originate from a man aged 30 to 39 in good health and CMV-seronegative. CDR3s include the opening cysteine and the closing phenylalanine or tryptophan. The order of the fields is V gene, D gene, clone size, J gene, CDR3 DNA, CDR3 protein. A D gene is named only where the DNA matches it firmly. Where a row states a size, it is once, few, many or the class of an expanded clone; other rows omit it.

V gene: TRBV5-6
D gene: .
clone size: .
J gene: TRBJ2-1
CDR3 DNA: TGTGCCAGCAGCTTCGGGTTCGGGAACAATGAGCAGTTCTTC
CDR3 protein: CASSFGFGNNEQFF

V gene: TRBV6-1
D gene: .
clone size: few
J gene: TRBJ2-3
CDR3 DNA: TGTGCCAGCAGTGAAGGCCCAGACAACACAGATACGCAGTATTTT
CDR3 protein: CASSEGPDNTDTQYF

V gene: TRBV5-1
D gene: TRBD2
clone size: .
J gene: TRBJ2-2
CDR3 DNA: TGCGCCAGCAGCTTATCGGGAGGGCTCACCGGGGAGCTGTTTTTT
CDR3 protein: CASSLSGGLTGELFF

V gene: TRBV19
D gene: .
clone size: .
J gene: TRBJ1-2
CDR3 DNA: TGTGCCAGTAGTGAGGTCGGGGGAAACTATGGCTACACCTTC
CDR3 protein: CASSEVGGNYGYTF

V gene: TRBV30
D gene: TRBD2
clone size: .
J gene: TRBJ2-3
CDR3 DNA: TGTGCCTGGAGTCCCCTAGCGGGAGTAACAGATACGCAGTATTTT
CDR3 protein: CAWSPLAGVTDTQYF

V gene: TRBV9
D gene: .
clone size: .
J gene: TRBJ2-1
CDR3 DNA: TGTGCCAGCAGCGTTGGGGGGGCGATCATGTACAATGAGCAGTTCTTC
CDR3 protein: CASSVGGAIMYNEQFF

V gene: TRBV6-5
D gene: TRBD1
clone size: few
J gene: TRBJ1-2
CDR3 DNA: TGTGCCAGCAGATATAACCGGGACAGGGACTCGTACACCTTC
CDR3 protein: CASRYNRDRDSYTF

V gene: TRBV6-5
D gene: TRBD2
clone size: .
J gene: TRBJ2-7
CDR3 DNA: TGTGCCAGCAGTTCGCTTACTAGCGGGTCCTCCTACGAGCAGTACTTC
CDR3 protein: CASSSLTSGSSYEQYF

V gene: TRBV11-1
D gene: .
clone size: .
J gene: TRBJ2-1
CDR3 DNA: TGTGCCAGCAGCCCTACCTATGGGGCGTATGAGCAGTTCTTC
CDR3 protein: CASSPTYGAYEQFF

V gene: TRBV7-9
D gene: TRBD2
clone size: .
J gene: TRBJ2-5
CDR3 DNA: TGTTCCAGCAGCTTAGGGACTAGCGGGAGTTGGGAGACCCAGTACTTC
CDR3 protein: CSSSLGTSGSWETQYF

V gene: TRBV27
D gene: .
clone size: .
J gene: TRBJ2-7
CDR3 DNA: TGTGCCAGCAGTTTCATAAACACCTACGAGCAGTACTTC
CDR3 protein: CASSFINTYEQYF

V gene: TRBV11-2
D gene: TRBD2
clone size: .
J gene: TRBJ2-5
CDR3 DNA: TGTGCCAGCAGTGACGGACTAGCGGGGGCTTCCCAAGAGACCCAGTACTTC
CDR3 protein: CASSDGLAGASQETQYF

V gene: TRBV4-3
D gene: TRBD2
clone size: few
J gene: TRBJ2-1
CDR3 DNA: TGCGCCAGCAGCCAAGATTTGGGAGGGAGCTCCTACAATGAGCAGTTCTTC
CDR3 protein: CASSQDLGGSSYNEQFF

V gene: TRBV11-2
D gene: .
clone size: .
J gene: TRBJ2-7
CDR3 DNA: TGTGCCAGCAGCTCAGGGGTAAACTACGAGCAGTACTTC
CDR3 protein: CASSSGVNYEQYF

V gene: TRBV28
D gene: TRBD1
clone size: .
J gene: TRBJ2-2
CDR3 DNA: TGTGCCAGCAGTTTGTGGGGGACAGCTATCACCGGGGAGCTGTTTTTT
CDR3 protein: CASSLWGTAITGELFF

V gene: TRBV6-5
D gene: TRBD2
clone size: few
J gene: TRBJ2-7
CDR3 DNA: TGTGCCAGCAGCGATAGCGGGGCGAGCTCCTACGAGCAGTACTTC
CDR3 protein: CASSDSGASSYEQYF

V gene: TRBV7-9
D gene: TRBD2
clone size: .
J gene: TRBJ2-1
CDR3 DNA: TGTGCCAGCGGCGGCGGGAGCGGGTACAATGAGCAGTTCTTC
CDR3 protein: CASGGGSGYNEQFF

V gene: TRBV23-1
D gene: TRBD1
clone size: .
J gene: TRBJ1-3
CDR3 DNA: TGCGCCAGCATAAACAGGGGGCCTAAGGGAAACACCATATATTTT
CDR3 protein: CASINRGPKGNTIYF

V gene: TRBV7-8
D gene: TRBD1
clone size: .
J gene: TRBJ1-5
CDR3 DNA: TGTGCCAGCAGCTTGACAGGGGAGCAGCCCCAGCATTTT
CDR3 protein: CASSLTGEQPQHF

V gene: TRBV2
D gene: .
clone size: .
J gene: TRBJ1-5
CDR3 DNA: TGTGCCAGCAGTGTTGGTTTTGGAGGGAATCAGCCCCAGCATTTT
CDR3 protein: CASSVGFGGNQPQHF

V gene: TRBV27
D gene: .
clone size: .
J gene: TRBJ1-5
CDR3 DNA: TGTGCCAGCAGTTCCCGGACAGTAAATTATAGCAATCAGCCCCAGCATTTT
CDR3 protein: CASSSRTVNYSNQPQHF

V gene: TRBV6-5
D gene: .
clone size: .
J gene: TRBJ2-7
CDR3 DNA: TGTGCCAGCAGTTTAAAGGGAGAAACCTACGAGCAGTACTTC
CDR3 protein: CASSLKGETYEQYF

V gene: TRBV27
D gene: .
clone size: .
J gene: TRBJ1-5
CDR3 DNA: TGTGCCAGCAGCCGGGGGGCTGACAATCAGCCCCAGCATTTT
CDR3 protein: CASSRGADNQPQHF

V gene: TRBV5-6
D gene: .
clone size: .
J gene: TRBJ2-3
CDR3 DNA: TGTGCCAGCAGCCCGATAGGGGCCGATACGCAGTATTTT
CDR3 protein: CASSPIGADTQYF

V gene: TRBV5-1
D gene: .
clone size: .
J gene: TRBJ2-5
CDR3 DNA: TGCGCCAGCAGCGCCCTCATGGCTCAAGAGACCCAGTACTTC
CDR3 protein: CASSALMAQETQYF

V gene: TRBV30
D gene: .
clone size: .
J gene: TRBJ2-1
CDR3 DNA: TGTGCCTGGAGTTCAACAAGCGGGCATGAGCAGTTCTTC
CDR3 protein: CAWSSTSGHEQFF

V gene: TRBV10-3
D gene: TRBD1
clone size: .
J gene: TRBJ2-3
CDR3 DNA: TGTGCCATCAGTGAGCCCGGGACAGGGATGGATACGCAGTATTTT
CDR3 protein: CAISEPGTGMDTQYF

V gene: TRBV5-1
D gene: TRBD1
clone size: .
J gene: TRBJ1-2
CDR3 DNA: TGCGCCAGCAGCCCCAGGACAGGACAGTGGGGTATCTATGGCTACACCTTC
CDR3 protein: CASSPRTGQWGIYGYTF

V gene: TRBV18
D gene: .
clone size: .
J gene: TRBJ2-7
CDR3 DNA: TGTGCCAGCTCACCATCCATCCGGAGAAATCACGAGCAGTACTTC
CDR3 protein: CASSPSIRRNHEQYF

V gene: TRBV5-5
D gene: TRBD1
clone size: .
J gene: TRBJ2-5
CDR3 DNA: TGTGCCAGCAGCTTCGGGACAGTCCAAGAGACCCAGTACTTC
CDR3 protein: CASSFGTVQETQYF

V gene: TRBV6-4
D gene: .
clone size: .
J gene: TRBJ2-6
CDR3 DNA: TGTGCCAGCAGTGAGGGAGGCTCTGGGGCCAACGTCCTGACTTTC
CDR3 protein: CASSEGGSGANVLTF

V gene: TRBV7-2
D gene: .
clone size: .
J gene: TRBJ1-6
CDR3 DNA: TGTGCCAGCAGCCTCCCTCGGGGGAAAAGTTCACCCCTCCACTTT
CDR3 protein: CASSLPRGKSSPLHF

V gene: TRBV14
D gene: TRBD2
clone size: .
J gene: TRBJ2-1
CDR3 DNA: TGTGCCAGCAGCCAACCCCGACAGGGGCGACCTAGCGGGAGGCCCTACAATGAGCAGTTCTTC
CDR3 protein: CASSQPRQGRPSGRPYNEQFF

V gene: TRBV7-2
D gene: .
clone size: .
J gene: TRBJ2-5
CDR3 DNA: TGTGCCAGCAGAATACTAGTTCAAGAGACCCAGTACTTC
CDR3 protein: CASRILVQETQYF

V gene: TRBV6-5
D gene: TRBD1
clone size: .
J gene: TRBJ2-7
CDR3 DNA: TGTGCCAGCAGTCGGACAGGGCCCTACGAGCAGTACTTC
CDR3 protein: CASSRTGPYEQYF

V gene: TRBV19
D gene: .
clone size: .
J gene: TRBJ2-1
CDR3 DNA: TGTGCCAGCCAGGACCGGACTGCTACCTACAATGAGCAGTTCTTC
CDR3 protein: CASQDRTATYNEQFF

V gene: TRBV4-3
D gene: TRBD1
clone size: .
J gene: TRBJ1-6
CDR3 DNA: TGCGCCAGCAGCCAAGATCAGGGGGCGGGCGGATCACCCCTCCACTTT
CDR3 protein: CASSQDQGAGGSPLHF

V gene: TRBV19
D gene: .
clone size: .
J gene: TRBJ1-1
CDR3 DNA: TGTGCCAGTAGACTACAGGTATACACTGAAGCTTTCTTT
CDR3 protein: CASRLQVYTEAFF

V gene: TRBV7-3
D gene: .
clone size: .
J gene: TRBJ1-1
CDR3 DNA: TGTGCCAGCAGCTTAATTGCAGGGATGAACACTGAAGCTTTCTTT
CDR3 protein: CASSLIAGMNTEAFF

V gene: TRBV28
D gene: TRBD2
clone size: .
J gene: TRBJ2-1
CDR3 DNA: TGTGCCAGCCGCTCAACCGGGACCCCCCGGGGGGGTGAGCAGTTCTTC
CDR3 protein: CASRSTGTPRGGEQFF

V gene: TRBV4-1
D gene: TRBD1
clone size: .
J gene: TRBJ1-2
CDR3 DNA: TGCGCCAGCAGCCCAGACAGGGGGAGCGCTAACTATGGCTACACCTTC
CDR3 protein: CASSPDRGSANYGYTF

V gene: TRBV6-1
D gene: TRBD2
clone size: .
J gene: TRBJ2-1
CDR3 DNA: TGTGCCAGCAGTGACTACGGGAGGGGATATGAGCAGTTCTTC
CDR3 protein: CASSDYGRGYEQFF

V gene: TRBV15
D gene: .
clone size: .
J gene: TRBJ2-3
CDR3 DNA: TGTGCCACCAGCAGAGGTTTAAGCACAGATACGCAGTATTTT
CDR3 protein: CATSRGLSTDTQYF

V gene: TRBV27
D gene: .
clone size: .
J gene: TRBJ1-1
CDR3 DNA: TGTGCCAGCTTCGCCCTCGGGCAGGGGCTTGAAGCTTTCTTT
CDR3 protein: CASFALGQGLEAFF

V gene: TRBV5-1
D gene: TRBD2
clone size: .
J gene: TRBJ2-7
CDR3 DNA: TGCGCCAGCAGCTTGGCAGGGACTAGCGAATCCGAGCAGTACTTC
CDR3 protein: CASSLAGTSESEQYF

V gene: TRBV28
D gene: TRBD1
clone size: .
J gene: TRBJ1-1
CDR3 DNA: TGTGCCAGCAGTACCCTCCAGGGGGGAACTTTCTTT
CDR3 protein: CASSTLQGGTFF

V gene: TRBV7-2
D gene: TRBD1
clone size: .
J gene: TRBJ2-1
CDR3 DNA: TGTGCCAGCAGCTTAGGAGACAGGGGGGACAATGAGCAGTTCTTC
CDR3 protein: CASSLGDRGDNEQFF

V gene: TRBV5-1
D gene: TRBD2
clone size: .
J gene: TRBJ2-1
CDR3 DNA: TGCGCCAGCAGCCAGCTAGCGGGAGGGCTCAATGAGCAGTTCTTC
CDR3 protein: CASSQLAGGLNEQFF

V gene: TRBV5-1
D gene: TRBD1
clone size: .
J gene: TRBJ1-3
CDR3 DNA: TGCGCCAGCAGTCTGACAGGGCAAGGAAACACCATATATTTT
CDR3 protein: CASSLTGQGNTIYF

V gene: TRBV20-1
D gene: .
clone size: few
J gene: TRBJ2-7
CDR3 DNA: TGCAGTGCTAGGCGAGACTACGAGCAGTACTTC
CDR3 protein: CSARRDYEQYF

V gene: TRBV7-9
D gene: TRBD1
clone size: .
J gene: TRBJ2-2
CDR3 DNA: TGTGCCAGCAGCCAGCCCGGGACAGGGAACACCGGGGAGCTGTTTTTT
CDR3 protein: CASSQPGTGNTGELFF

V gene: TRBV27
D gene: .
clone size: .
J gene: TRBJ2-5
CDR3 DNA: TGTGCCAGCAGCCCCGGAAGGGGCGGTGAGACCCAGTACTTC
CDR3 protein: CASSPGRGGETQYF

V gene: TRBV30
D gene: TRBD2
clone size: .
J gene: TRBJ2-5
CDR3 DNA: TGTGCCTGGAAACAGGGACTAGCTTATAGGGAGACCCAGTACTTC
CDR3 protein: CAWKQGLAYRETQYF

V gene: TRBV7-2
D gene: TRBD1
clone size: .
J gene: TRBJ2-7
CDR3 DNA: TGTGCCAGCAGCTTAAGTGAGGGACAGGGGGGCTACGAGCAGTACTTC
CDR3 protein: CASSLSEGQGGYEQYF

V gene: TRBV11-2
D gene: .
clone size: .
J gene: TRBJ1-6
CDR3 DNA: TGTGCCAGCAGCTTACAACGGTATAATTCACCCCTCCACTTT
CDR3 protein: CASSLQRYNSPLHF

V gene: TRBV30
D gene: TRBD2
clone size: few
J gene: TRBJ2-3
CDR3 DNA: TGTGCCTGGAACTGGGAGGGTACGCAGTATTTT
CDR3 protein: CAWNWEGTQYF

V gene: TRBV5-1
D gene: .
clone size: .
J gene: TRBJ2-7
CDR3 DNA: TGCGCCAGCAGCTTGAACAACGAGCAGTACTTC
CDR3 protein: CASSLNNEQYF

V gene: TRBV27
D gene: TRBD2
clone size: .
J gene: TRBJ2-7
CDR3 DNA: TGTGCCAGCAGTTTTTCTAGCGGGAGAATAGTCTACGAGCAGTACTTC
CDR3 protein: CASSFSSGRIVYEQYF

V gene: TRBV5-6
D gene: TRBD1
clone size: once
J gene: TRBJ1-2
CDR3 DNA: TGTGCCAGTCAAACAGGGGCCCTATATGGCTACACCTTC
CDR3 protein: CASQTGALYGYTF